Sequencing of this TCR beta chain was carried out in a study of technical replicates of blood from several donors. Germline lookup yields CDR1 SGHTA and CDR2 FQGNSA. V shed 5 bases, J shed 5 bases, and the junction held 6 bases outside the gene matches. This CDR3 is 14 amino acids long. TCRdb keeps only in-frame clones here, not all; method: immunoSEQ multiplex PCR. The data show some 47,000 clones, around 90% seen once. This clone appeared once. The specimen sequenced was PBMCs. The clonotype originates from a human donor in good health. Some clones in this sample may be carry-over from other donors' samples. The chain is built from TRBV7-2 and TRBJ2-1, with TRBD2 matching 7 bases. As DNA, the CDR3 is TGTGCCAGCAGCCACCTCCGGGGGGACAATGAGCAGTTCTTC. Translating it yields CASSHLRGDNEQFF.